This record looks at one TCR beta chain sequence and its context. V lost 5 bases and J 2 bases, leaving 16 bases between the germline ends. The germline V gene encodes CDR1 MGHDK and CDR2 SYGVNS. The CDR3 is 15 amino acids. These data belong to a study of blood T cell repertoires in COVID-19. Study information: T cells, B-cell-depleted T cells, or PBMCs provided the cDNA or gDNA that served as material.

Authors' data handling: Reference gene primers were amplified, and this amplification served to estimate nucleated cell counts. Profiling relied on immunoSEQ multiplex PCR, and the TCRdb table lists in-frame clones only, not all of them. V, J and clone size reflect that table, while D and trimming were determined from the DNA. Among roughly 360,000 clones listed, roughly 90% were seen once. Sequenced material: PBMCs or T cells enriched from blood (not recorded which). The TCR originated in a woman aged 25 to 39 with acute COVID-19. V is TRBV25-1 and J is TRBJ2-7, with D possibly matching TRBD2 (7 bases). CDR3 sequence: CASSLGAGVTYEQYF. The DNA for the CDR3 is TGTGCCAGCAGTCTGGGGGCGGGGGTGACCTACGAGCAGTACTTC.